Shown below are 28 T cell receptor beta chains from a single sample sequenced in a study of T-cell reconstitution after alpha-beta-depleted transplantation in children. A TCRbeta library incorporating unique molecular identifiers was prepared. MiXCR, run by TCRdb on the PCR reads, gives a single entry per CDR3 protein. The table includes about 200,000 distinct CDR3 sequences, approximately 6.3% detected once. The source material was PBMCs, sampled before TCRalphabeta/CD19-depleted stem cell transplant. The receptors originated from a boy between 2 and 10 years old with acute lymphoblastic leukemia, due to receive a stem cell transplant.

This clonotype was recorded at least ten times. The chain recombines TRBV28 with TRBJ2-7; D not resolved. The V end lost 8 bases, the J end lost 3 bases, and 8 bases lay between the germline ends. Germline V CDR1 and CDR2: MDHEN, SYDVKM. The CDR3 covers 11 residues. The CDR3 is CASRSGYEQYF. CDR3 coding DNA: TGTGCCAGCCGGTCGGGCTACGAGCAGTACTTC.

This clonotype showed up just a few times. The chain carries TRBV5-1 and TRBJ2-5, with 7 bases fitting TRBD1. V was pared by 6 bases and J by 4 bases, with 6 bases of the junction left unmatched. The germline CDR1 and CDR2 sequences are SGHRS and YFSETQ. The CDR3 length is 13 residues. The CDR3 coding sequence is TGCGCCAGCACCGGGACAGCCGGAGAGACCCAGTACTTC. Amino acids: CASTGTAGETQYF.

The table lists this clonotype with many counts. The gene calls are TRBV28 and TRBJ2-7; 9 nucleotides agree with TRBD1. The CDR3 totals 14 residues. Trimming at V came to 7 bases and at J to 5 bases, leaving 9 bases not matched to a gene. Germline V CDR1 and CDR2: MDHEN, SYDVKM. The CDR3 coding sequence is TGTGCCAGCAACTCCCCGGGACAGGGCGACGAGCAGTACTTC. Encoded protein: CASNSPGQGDEQYF. Looking up the rest from reference TRBV28 and TRBJ2-7 gives the full variable domain: DVKVTQSSRYLVKRTGEKVFLECVQDMDHENMFWYRQDPGLGLRLIYFSYDVKMKEKGDIPEGYSVSREKKERFSLILESASTNQTSMYLCASNSPGQGDEQYFGPGTRLTVT.

At least ten counts were recorded for this clonotype. This chain joins TRBV28 and TRBJ1-2, with unresolved D. Germline assignment: CDR1 MDHEN and CDR2 SYDVKM. The CDR3 totals 13 residues. The V and J ends lost 6 bases and 2 bases respectively, with 10 bases between them. CDR3 nucleotides: TGTGCCAGCAGACCTACGGGAAACTATGGCTACACCTTC. It specifies CASRPTGNYGYTF.

This clonotype occurred many times. The chain has TRBV3-1 and TRBJ2-3; TRBD2 matches at 11 bases. Germline lookup yields CDR1 LGHDT and CDR2 YNNKEL (reference sequence). J was trimmed by 6 bases and V by 1 base; bases with no gene match: 6. The length of the CDR3 is 16 residues. In nucleotides, the CDR3 is TGTGCCAGCAGCCAAGGAAGGGCTAGCGGGGGGGATACGCAGTATTTT. The encoded protein is CASSQGRASGGDTQYF.

In its sample, this clonotype was seen many times. V gene TRBV20-1 combines with J gene TRBJ2-2; 10 bases are a match to TRBD2. J gave up 6 bases and V 3 bases, and 16 bases lay outside the gene matches. The CDR3 consists of 18 residues. Germline values: CDR1 DFQATT, CDR2 SNEGSKA (reference sequence). CDR3 DNA: TGCAGTGCTAGTCGGTCTAGCGGGAGCTCGTTTTTTCCCGGGGAGCTGTTTTTT. Its protein product is CSASRSSGSSFFPGELFF.

The table lists this clonotype with a few counts. The genes are TRBV6-2 or TRBV6-3 and TRBJ2-5; 9 nucleotides line up with TRBD2. The CDR3 is 17 amino acids. V shed 0 bases, J shed 4 bases, and the junction held 9 bases outside the gene matches. Germline values: CDR1 MNHEY, CDR2 SVGEGT. CDR3 bases: TGTGCCAGCAGTTACTCGACGGCGAGCGGGGGGCCAGAGACCCAGTACTTC. It codes for CASSYSTASGGPETQYF.

This clonotype was counted many times. The genes are TRBV5-1 and TRBJ2-3; D might be TRBD1 (5 bases). Trimming took 5 bases from V and 4 from J, leaving 14 bases between them. This CDR3 is built from 14 residues. Germline V gene lookup returns CDR1 SGHRS and CDR2 YFSETQ. The CDR3 is CASRAQGSADTQYF. In DNA form, the CDR3 reads TGCGCCAGCAGGGCGCAGGGAAGCGCAGATACGCAGTATTTT.

In this sample, this clonotype turned up many times. The chain is built from TRBV12-3 or TRBV12-4 and TRBJ1-3; weak D call: TRBD1 (5 bases). Deletions cut 2 bases from V and 2 bases from J, with 13 bases between. The CDR3 consists of 16 residues. Here the CDR3 DNA reads TGTGCCAGCAGTTTACGGCAGGGCCCGACTGGAAACACCATATATTTT. This encodes CASSLRQGPTGNTIYF.

This clonotype was seen at least ten times. The J gene is TRBJ1-4, the V gene TRBV5-4, with D possibly being TRBD1 (5 bases). CDR1 and CDR2 from the germline V gene are SGHNT and YYREEE (reference sequence). The CDR3 consists of 14 residues. The ends were cut back, 2 bases at V and 7 bases at J, with 12 bases in the middle. The CDR3 coding sequence is TGTGCCAGCAGCTTTGGGGGGATTGGTGAAAAACTGTTTTTT. Residues: CASSFGGIGEKLFF.

In this sample, this clonotype turned up a few times. The V and J genes are TRBV9 and TRBJ1-6; D might be TRBD1 (5 bases). The CDR3 is 13 residues long. V lost 0 bases and J lost 8, with 6 bases in between. Per germline, CDR1 SGDLS and CDR2 YYNGEE. The CDR3 bases are TGTGCCAGCAGCGTAGTGACAGATTCACCCCTCCACTTT. Protein: CASSVVTDSPLHF.

This clonotype has more than one count but fewer than ten. DNA for the CDR3: TGCGCCAGCAAAGGGGAGTTCGAGCAGTACTTC. It encodes CASKGEFEQYF. The chain joins TRBV5-1 to TRBJ2-7; D is possibly TRBD1 or TRBD2 (5 bases each). Between the trimmed V and J ends, which lost 6 bases and 6 bases, there was a span of 10 bases. This CDR3 is 11 amino acids long. Germline V gene data show CDR1 as SGHRS and CDR2 as YFSETQ.

The chain uses TRBV20-1 and TRBJ2-3, with TRBD2 as a possible D gene (6 bases). This CDR3 is 13 amino acids long. Trimming removed 5 bases at V and 7 bases at J, with 16 bases between. The germline V gene encodes CDR1 DFQATT and CDR2 SNEGSKA (reference sequence). Written as DNA, the CDR3 is TGCAGTGCTCCCGGGACGCGGGGAAATACGCAGTATTTT. Translating it yields CSAPGTRGNTQYF.

The V gene is TRBV10-3, the J gene TRBJ2-5; 8 bases are shared with TRBD1. V shed 11 bases and J 0 bases; nucleotides not matched to a gene: 23. CDR3 length equals 19 residues. Per germline, CDR1 ENHRY and CDR2 SYGVKD. CDR3 amino acids: CAAFDSGQGYGLYQETQYF. The CDR3 nucleotides read TGTGCCGCCTTTGATTCTGGACAGGGCTATGGCTTGTACCAAGAGACCCAGTACTTC.

The chain is built from TRBV18 and TRBJ2-2, with 8 bases aligning to TRBD2. Germline V gene sequence: CDR1 KGHSH, CDR2 LQKENI. The CDR3 sequence is 18 residues long. J gave up 0 bases and V 1 base, and 7 bases lay outside the gene matches. This CDR3 is CASSPRGNSGTNTGELFF. The CDR3 DNA sequence: TGTGCCAGCTCACCACGGGGAAATAGCGGGACGAACACCGGGGAGCTGTTTTTT.

The chain carries TRBV28 and TRBJ1-1, with 8 bases lining up with TRBD1. Germline loops: CDR1 MDHEN, CDR2 SYDVKM. V lost 4 bases to trimming and J lost 0 bases; unmatched junction nucleotides: 7. This CDR3 is built from 16 residues. The CDR3 DNA is TGTGCCAGCAGTTCGGCAGGGGGCCGAATGAACACTGAAGCTTTCTTT. It codes for CASSSAGGRMNTEAFF.

About this clonotype itself: A read error may account for a junction end that differs from germline. The chain has TRBV2 and TRBJ2-1, with 15 bases identical to TRBD2. Germline values: CDR1 SNHLY, CDR2 FYNNEI. The CDR3 length is 18 residues. The CDR3 spells CARSPGTSGGYSYNEQFF. CDR3 sequence (DNA): TGTGCCCGCAGTCCCGGGACTAGCGGGGGGTACTCCTACAATGAGCAGTTCTTC. Looking up the rest from reference TRBV2 and TRBJ2-1 gives the full variable domain: EPEVTQTPSHQVTQMGQEVILRCVPISNHLYFYWYRQILGQKVEFLVSFYNNEISEKSEIFDDQFSVERPDGSNFTLKIRSTKLEDSAMYFCARSPGTSGGYSYNEQFFGPGTRLTVL.

This clonotype was recorded only once. The chain carries TRBV27 and TRBJ1-5; a possible D gene is TRBD1 (5 bases). Per germline, CDR1 MNHEY and CDR2 SMNVEV (reference sequence). Deletions cut 7 bases from V and 4 bases from J, with 17 bases between. The CDR3 is made up of 15 amino acids. CDR3 region: CASKETAERNQPQHF. The DNA for the CDR3 is TGTGCCAGCAAAGAGACAGCGGAAAGGAATCAGCCCCAGCATTTT.

There are a few counts of this clonotype. The chain carries TRBV27 and TRBJ1-5; no firm D call. Germline V gene sequence: CDR1 MNHEY, CDR2 SMNVEV (reference sequence). The ends were cut back, 4 bases at V and 10 bases at J, with 14 bases in the middle. The CDR3 totals 13 residues. Here the CDR3 reads CASSWRADRPQHF. CDR3 bases: TGTGCCAGCAGTTGGAGGGCGGATAGACCCCAGCATTTT.

In its sample, this clonotype was seen a few times. V and J are TRBV4-3 and TRBJ2-3; 10 bases map to TRBD2. The CDR3 runs to 19 residues. The V gene's germline CDR1 is LGHNA and CDR2 YSLEER. Unmatched junction bases numbered 11, after V lost 0 bases and J lost 2 bases. CDR3 loop: CASSQDSPQAGGYTDTQYF. The CDR3 DNA reads as TGCGCCAGCAGCCAAGATTCCCCGCAAGCGGGAGGGTACACAGATACGCAGTATTTT.

There are many counts of this clonotype. This chain uses TRBV28 with TRBJ2-2; D gene unclear. The V end was cut by 6 bases, the J end by 2 bases, with 22 bases between. CDR1 MDHEN and CDR2 SYDVKM come from the germline V gene. The CDR3 runs to 18 residues. The CDR3 loop is CASSYLLGSDLNTGELFF. In DNA form, the CDR3 reads TGTGCCAGCAGCTACCTCTTGGGATCTGATTTAAACACCGGGGAGCTGTTTTTT.

The chain is built from TRBV7-2 and TRBJ1-6, with D possibly being TRBD1 (5 bases). CDR1 is SGHTA, CDR2 FQGNSA, per germline. Trimming removed 1 base from V and 8 bases from J, with 9 bases in between. The CDR3 covers 14 residues. CDR3 nucleotide sequence: TGTGCCAGCAGCTTAGTAGGGGCGGATTCACCCCTCCACTTT. Translation: CASSLVGADSPLHF.

In its sample, this clonotype was seen many times. V and J are TRBV5-1 and TRBJ2-7; no clear D gene. The CDR3 sequence is 11 residues long. Trimming took 4 bases from V and 3 from J, leaving 5 bases between them. The germline gives CDR1 SGHRS, CDR2 YFSETQ. The CDR3 spells CASSNNYEQYF. In DNA form, the CDR3 reads TGCGCCAGCAGCAACAACTACGAGCAGTACTTC.

The J gene is TRBJ2-5, the V gene TRBV29-1; 8 bases fit TRBD2. The germline CDR1 and CDR2 sequences are SQVTM and ANQGSEA. The CDR3 is 12 amino acids. V shed 4 bases and J 5 bases; nucleotides not matched to a gene: 3. CDR3 in amino acids: CSVAGGGETQYF. Written as DNA, the CDR3 is TGCAGCGTTGCGGGGGGGGGCGAGACCCAGTACTTC.

This clonotype came up many times. The CDR3 DNA sequence: TGTGCCAGCAGTTTAACCAAGAGCTCGGGGACAGGGGGCAACGAGCAGTACTTC. It specifies CASSLTKSSGTGGNEQYF. V and J are TRBV27 and TRBJ2-7; 12 nucleotides align to TRBD1. Germline loops: CDR1 MNHEY, CDR2 SMNVEV (reference sequence). The CDR3 is made up of 18 amino acids. After removal of 2 bases from V and 5 bases from J, the junction contained 13 bases not matched to a gene.

In this sample, this clonotype turned up many times. This chain joins TRBV7-2 and TRBJ2-7, with 8 nucleotides matching TRBD2. The CDR3 loop spans 14 amino acids. J gave up 0 bases and V 4 bases, and 2 bases lay outside the gene matches. Germline assignment: CDR1 SGHTA and CDR2 FQGNSA. CDR3 nucleotides: TGTGCCAGCAGCTGGGCGGGGGGCTCCTACGAGCAGTACTTC. Translated: CASSWAGGSYEQYF.

This clonotype showed up many times. This rearrangement joins TRBV7-9 to TRBJ2-1, with 14 bases aligning to TRBD2. Germline CDR1 reads SEHNR; CDR2 reads FQNEAQ (reference sequence). V lost 5 bases to trimming and J lost 14 bases; unmatched junction nucleotides: 11. The CDR3 is made up of 15 amino acids. CDR3 in DNA: TGTGCCAGCAGCGGAGGAGGGACTAGCGGGAGTGATAAGTTCTTC. Translating it yields CASSGGGTSGSDKFF.

This chain joins TRBV20-1 and TRBJ1-4, with TRBD1 identical over 8 bases. CDR3 length: 14 residues. CDR1 is DFQATT, CDR2 SNEGSKA, per germline (reference sequence). Trimming removed 5 bases from V and 8 bases from J; junction bases left unmatched: 10. CDR3: CSASKPGQAEKLFF. The CDR3 nucleotides read TGCAGTGCTTCAAAGCCGGGACAGGCGGAAAAACTGTTTTTT.